This TCR beta chain appears in the sequencing data of a study of cytomegalovirus exposure and HLA in healthy donors (dated by TCRdb to the late 2010s). Looking at the study overall: An earlier analysis of approximately 640 of the donors reported 250 to 300 Gb of sequence data and around 110 million unique TCR beta sequences from roughly 200 million T cells. Among some 400 genotyped donors of the cohort, an average of roughly 230,000 unique TCR beta nucleotide sequences was sequenced per donor, of which about 18% were non-productive. Alongside the repertoire data, information on donor age, sex, ethnicity and CMV serostatus was compiled. The study combined high-throughput TCR immunosequencing, statistical association of individual TCRs with disease status, and machine learning to predict cytomegalovirus infection status. The study aimed to test whether signatures of past pathogen exposure could be identified by cataloging public T cell receptors. The T cell repertoires of around 730 subjects were profiled by immunosequencing and related to cytomegalovirus serostatus. In a later analysis, previously published TCR beta repertoires from about 670 donors were re-analyzed and high-resolution HLA genotyping was added so that TCR occurrence patterns could be studied. Class I and class II HLA loci were covered by the typing at four-digit resolution. Because of strong linkage in the cohort, roughly five DR-DQ haplotypes were treated as single units for association and clustering. About 330 gigabases of sequencing data and around 90 million unique TCR sequences made up an early release that covered roughly 670 HLA-typed donors. A later genetic analysis took genome-wide SNP genotypes for about 65% of the roughly 670 donors and used that subset as a discovery cohort. Every repertoire in the discovery cohort had been generated on one and the same sequencing platform. Typing coverage varied by locus: about 629-640 donors for A, B, C, DRB1 and DQB1; about 520 for DQA1; 606 for DPA1; approximately 450 for DPB1. A separate validation cohort of more than 100 different subjects was used in addition to the roughly 640-subject first cohort. The genetic ancestry cluster associated with self-reported Caucasian donors included approximately 85% of the roughly 390 genotyped donors. An earlier analysis of 500 to 650 of the donors applied high-throughput TCR beta sequencing to assess whether each TCR beta V gene segment acted as functional or pseudogenic. Rather than drawing on any new phenotypic data, the later analysis identified candidate immune exposures from TCR beta sequences and the way those sequences occurred across donors.

Remarks on this clone: Its antigen is unknown. No clone much larger than this one lies a single base away; base qualities are absent.

In total, roughly 710 healthy bone marrow donors made up the cohort. Cohort members were all nominally healthy when sampled, although unrecorded immune exposures were likely present. The donor was CMV seropositive and belonged to the group of 250 to 300 seropositive cohort members. Every donor gave a peripheral blood sample, and the peripheral blood mononuclear cells from that sample were used for TCR beta sequencing. Genomic DNA was extracted from the blood cell samples with the Qiagen DNeasy Blood Extraction Kit. The method behind the library was the immunoSEQ multiplex PCR assay. The multiplex PCR relied on a mix of 60 forward primers for TCR Vbeta segments and 13 reverse primers for TCR Jbeta segments. Amplification of the CDR3 region of rearranged TCR beta genes was performed with a multiplex PCR assay on genomic DNA. The Illumina HiSeq System was used to sequence the amplified TCR beta libraries as 87-base-pair reads. As for the original processing: In a later analysis, roughly 80 million unique TCR beta chains were counted across the roughly 700 repertoires, and about 10 million of these chains were shared by at least two donors. Raw reads were error-corrected and collapsed into unique sequences with a nearest-neighbor algorithm that merged closely related sequences to remove PCR and sequencing errors. Alignment of CDR3 sequences to IMGT reference sequences was used to assign V, D and J gene segments. For a sequence to be retained, a match of at least six nucleotides to both a V gene segment and a J gene segment was required. A rearrangement counted as productive if the CDR3 had no stop codons and remained in frame with V and J, and every other rearrangement counted as non-productive. CDR3 was defined by IMGT convention, running from the second conserved V-encoded cysteine to the conserved J-encoded phenylalanine. The earlier analysis of about 570 of the donors excluded any sequence lacking an unambiguous match to a single V gene segment. An earlier analysis of a few hundred of the donors classified V segments as functional when productive rearrangements were above 56.7% and as segregating when the standard deviation between donors was above 5%. A statistical classification framework was built for diagnosing cytomegalovirus status from the catalog of TCR beta chain sequences. In a later analysis, TCR nucleotide sequences were compared against IMGT/GENE-DB human TR gene sequences so that V and J genes could be assigned. The TCRdist pipeline was used in a later analysis to assign CDR3 sequences and most-parsimonious VDJ recombination scenarios. In a later analysis, every TCR beta chain was defined by the combination of its CDR3 amino acid sequence and its V-gene family, and reads without a unique V-gene family were dropped. A later analysis removed 450 to 600 highly shared, low-generation-probability nucleotide sequences to deal with suspected cross-contamination and a sequencing artifact. A later analysis calculated a clonal expansion index for each public chain from normalized within-repertoire ranks of inferred template counts. Generation probabilities in a later analysis came from a VDJ recombination model fitted to out-of-frame rearrangements, and those results were checked against IGoR. In a later analysis, TCR-TCR, TCR-HLA and TCR-CMV co-occurrence was scored with hypergeometric tests, and a repertoire-size bias correction was applied to TCR pairs. To estimate false discovery rates, a later analysis permuted the HLA or CMV assignments 20 times. A later analysis grouped co-occurring TCRs with DBSCAN, adding TCRdist sequence similarity when clustering within HLA-allele-positive subsets. For co-occurrence clustering, repertoires with fewer than 30,000 or more than 120,000 public chains were excluded, along with roughly five repertoires with anomalous nucleotide sharing. Sourced from immuneACCESS, this table was stored by TCRdb with only in-frame sequences that have V and J called. A share of the clones is absent; for the studies checked, an unresolved V gene accounts for under half, and the remainder has no known explanation. V, J and clone size are those of that table, while D and trimming were read from the DNA. In all, the sample holds 170,000 or so clones, and around four fifths of those were seen once. The ten top clones hold 1% of the sample.

What the authors observed across the whole study: In the study, around 150 TCR beta chains were listed as associated with cytomegalovirus. Only TCR beta chains were sequenced in this cohort, and the absence of alpha or paired-chain data limited detectable features. In a later analysis, HLA-associated TCR beta chains were found to be more clonally expanded and to have lower generation probabilities than equally common non-associated chains. According to the authors, the approach could potentially be generalized to other disease states and immunological phenotypes. When HLA alleles, especially DR and DQ, strongly co-occurred, attributing TCR associations to individual alleles was difficult. According to a later analysis, parvovirus B19, influenza, CMV and Epstein-Barr virus appeared linked to several top co-occurrence clusters. The earlier analysis of almost 600 of the donors excluded approximately 17 rarely observed V segments, including chromosome 9 orphons, because counts were too low. A few of the identified cytomegalovirus-associated TCR beta chains were confirmed in vitro to be specific for cytomegalovirus antigens. In a later analysis, most CMV-associated TCR beta chains were found to appear HLA-restricted, with HLA associations seemingly driven largely by CMV exposure. An earlier analysis of 450 to 750 of the donors showed that most TCR beta V segments appeared in productive rearrangements either about 87% or about 30% of the time, which broadly matched IMGT annotations. A further reported finding was that TCR beta sequences accurately predicted the HLA-A and HLA-B alleles for most subjects in the first cohort. In a later genetic analysis, fewer N-insertions in productive TCRs were reported among donors in an Asian-associated ancestry cluster than the roughly 670-donor mean. Because HLA typing was unavailable for some donors at each locus, only the typed subset was used in association tests. Sequencing depth was assumed to be roughly uniform across donors in the presence/absence analyses, though that assumption may not hold. CMV serostatus was the only immune exposure information available for the cohort. A later analysis associated 16,951 TCR beta sequences with specific HLA alleles at a false discovery rate of 0.05. Some IMGT-functional V segments, including TRBV6-2 and TRBV6-3, could not be distinguished by the 87-base-pair reads and were therefore excluded. A later analysis found that TCR association rates varied across HLA loci, with DRB1 alleles showing the most associated TCRs and HLA-C alleles the fewest. Correlated functional status among segregating V segments might be attributable to linkage disequilibrium, but an unknown experimental factor could not be ruled out. In a later genetic analysis, a missense DCLRE1C variant was associated with V-gene and J-gene trimming of TCR beta chains, and the association was replicated in an independent cohort. The classifier was reported to diagnose cytomegalovirus status with high specificity and sensitivity in both the original and validation cohorts. Most TCR sequences were seen in very few donors, while some public TCRs were found in many individuals. A cluster of highly shared sequence variants was judged likely to represent a technical artifact of the sequencing pipeline.

The CDR3 numbers 15 residues from cysteine through phenylalanine. Only the CDR3 part of the read is kept: 45 bases, read in frame from the first base. V was cut back by 1 base and J by 6 bases, leaving a gap of 16 bases between them. Looking up the germline V gene yields CDR1 KGHSH and CDR2 LQKENI. The sample consisted of PBMCs. This chain is built from TRBV18 and TRBJ2-7, and TRBD2 may be the D gene, going by 5 matching bases. The receptor was derived from a woman in her forties or fifties in good health and CMV-seropositive. In nucleotide form, the sequence is TGTGCCAGCTCACCACAGTACACCTCCGAGGGCGAGCAGTACTTC. This codes for CASSPQYTSEGEQYF.